This T cell receptor beta chain was obtained from a study of T cell changes during pregnancy in multiple sclerosis. Sequencing was performed with immunoSEQ multiplex PCR; in TCRdb, only in-frame clones are kept and a portion is missing. The sample shows about 45,000 clones, more than 85% of them seen only once. The germline gives CDR1 LNHNV, CDR2 YYDKDF (reference sequence). This CDR3 contains 14 residues. Trimming stripped 6 bases from V and 9 bases from J, with 20 bases between. This chain uses TRBV15 with TRBJ1-1; D may be TRBD1 (5 bases). Sequenced here: CD8+ T cells from peripheral blood mononuclear cells, sampled in the second trimester of pregnancy. This receptor was obtained from a female donor with multiple sclerosis, enrolled in a pregnancy study. CDR3 DNA sequence: TGTGCCACCAGACCAAACCAGGGTCCCCCGAAAGCTTTCTTT. The encoded protein is CATRPNQGPPKAFF.